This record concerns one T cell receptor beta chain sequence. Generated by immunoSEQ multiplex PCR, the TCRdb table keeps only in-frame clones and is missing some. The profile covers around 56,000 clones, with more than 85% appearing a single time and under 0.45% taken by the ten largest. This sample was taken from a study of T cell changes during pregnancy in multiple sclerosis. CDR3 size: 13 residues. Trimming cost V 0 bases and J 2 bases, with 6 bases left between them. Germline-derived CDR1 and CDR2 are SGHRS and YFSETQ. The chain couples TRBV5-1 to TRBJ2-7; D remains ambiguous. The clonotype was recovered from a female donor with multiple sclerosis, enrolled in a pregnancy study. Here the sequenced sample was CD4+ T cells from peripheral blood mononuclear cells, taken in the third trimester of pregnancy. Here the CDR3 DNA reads TGCGCCAGCAGCTTGGACAGAACCTACGAGCAGTACTTC. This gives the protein CASSLDRTYEQYF. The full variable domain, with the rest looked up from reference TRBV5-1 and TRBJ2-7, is KAGVTQTPRYLIKTRGQQVTLSCSPISGHRSVSWYQQTPGQGLQFLFEYFSETQRNKGNFPGRFSGRQFSNSRSEMNVSTLELGDSALYLCASSLDRTYEQYFGPGTRLTVT.